The next 14 T cell receptor beta chains were all read from a single sample in a study of cytomegalovirus exposure and HLA in healthy donors. Primers: 60 Vbeta forward and 13 Jbeta reverse. Some clones are missing from TCRdb's copy, which holds only in-frame ones; the method was immunoSEQ multiplex PCR. Here the sample spans 150,000 to 200,000 clones, about 70% being singletons. The material sequenced was PBMCs. Receptors were obtained from a woman aged 25 to 39 in good health and CMV-seronegative.

CDR3 DNA: TGTGCCATCAGTGCAGGTGACAGGCCGCTCGGTGGCTACACCTTC. This translates into CAISAGDRPLGGYTF. This chain uses TRBV10-3 with TRBJ1-2, with D tentatively TRBD1 (6 bases). Germline CDR1 is ENHRY and CDR2 is SYGVKD. V lost 4 bases and J lost 7, with 19 bases in between. This CDR3 region has 15 residues.

This sequence joins TRBV12-5 and TRBJ2-5; 10 bases are shared with TRBD2. The ends lost 1 base at V and 5 bases at J; junction bases unmatched: 4. CDR1 is LGHNT and CDR2 is FRNRAP in the germline V gene. This CDR3 is built from 15 residues. This chain's CDR3 is CASGLERGGRETQYF. In DNA form, the CDR3 reads TGTGCTAGTGGTTTGGAGCGGGGGGGCCGGGAGACCCAGTACTTC.

Only one count was recorded for this clone. The rearrangement joins TRBV9 to TRBJ1-4; 7 bases agree with TRBD1. Germline assignment: CDR1 SGDLS and CDR2 YYNGEE. The V segment lost 5 bases and the J segment 5 bases; nucleotides outside the gene matches: 6. The CDR3 sequence is 14 residues long. The CDR3 bases are TGTGCCAGCAGGGTTAAACAGGGGAATGAAAAACTGTTTTTT. Its protein product is CASRVKQGNEKLFF.

This rearrangement joins TRBV6-1 to TRBJ2-5; D is uncertain. Germline V CDR1 and CDR2: MNHNS, SASEGT. This CDR3 spans 12 amino acids. The V gene lost 8 bases and the J gene lost 5 bases, with 12 bases spanning the gap. In nucleotides, the CDR3 is TGTGCCAGCTCACAAGTTTGGGAGACCCAGTACTTC. This translates into CASSQVWETQYF.

This chain links TRBV7-8 with TRBJ1-3; D ambiguous. The CDR3 runs 13 residues. CDR1 SGHVS and CDR2 FQNEAQ come from the germline V gene. Between the trimmed V and J ends, which lost 1 base and 8 bases, there was a span of 9 bases. The CDR3 DNA reads as TGTGCCAGCAGCTTAGGAGGGTTCGACACCATATATTTT. Translating it yields CASSLGGFDTIYF.

This clone was detected a few times. The chain carries TRBV11-3 and TRBJ2-7, with 7 bases fitting TRBD2. The trim removed 1 base at V and 4 bases at J, leaving 4 bases unmatched. This CDR3 has 14 amino acids. CDR1 and CDR2 from the germline V gene are SGHNT and YENEEA. CDR3 amino acids: CASSLGAGAYEQYF. The CDR3 bases are TGTGCCAGCAGCTTAGGGGCGGGAGCGTACGAGCAGTACTTC. Together with reference TRBV11-3 and TRBJ2-7, the CDR3 gives the full variable domain: EAGVVQSPRYKIIEKKQPVAFWCNPISGHNTLYWYLQNLGQGPELLIRYENEEAVDDSQLPKDRFSAERLKGVDSTLKIQPAELGDSAVYLCASSLGAGAYEQYFGPGTRLTVT.

This clone turned up a few times. The chain combines TRBV23-1 with TRBJ1-1; the D gene is possibly TRBD1 (5 bases). TRBV23-1 is classed as an ORF, of uncertain function. This CDR3 spans 15 amino acids. Trimming left V 4 bases short and J 1 base short, with 13 bases between. The CDR3 loop is CASSRLTEPNTEAFF. DNA for the CDR3: TGCGCCAGCAGTCGATTGACAGAGCCGAACACTGAAGCTTTCTTT.

The genes are TRBV14 and TRBJ2-7; D not certain. Germline CDR1 is SGHDN and CDR2 is FVKESK. V dropped 3 bases and J dropped 5 bases, with 17 bases sitting between them. The CDR3 runs to 15 residues. The CDR3 DNA sequence: TGTGCCAGCAGCCAGGTGGGCAGGCGTTTCGACGAGCAGTACTTC. Translation: CASSQVGRRFDEQYF.

The rearrangement joins TRBV7-2 to TRBJ1-4; 11 bases agree with TRBD1. The V gene's germline CDR1 is SGHTA and CDR2 FQGNSA. The V segment lost 5 bases and the J segment 7 bases; nucleotides outside the gene matches: 6. CDR3 size: 15 residues. CDR3 region: CASSPGDRGTEKLFF. CDR3 DNA: TGTGCCAGCAGCCCTGGGGACAGGGGGACTGAAAAACTGTTTTTT.

This rearrangement joins TRBV27 to TRBJ1-1, with TRBD1 as a possible D gene (6 bases). Germline lookup yields CDR1 MNHEY and CDR2 SMNVEV (reference sequence). The CDR3 extends over 13 amino acids. V was pared by 6 bases and J by 0 bases, with 8 bases between. The CDR3 protein is CASRTGLNTEAFF. The CDR3 DNA sequence: TGTGCCAGCAGAACAGGGCTGAACACTGAAGCTTTCTTT.

The chain is built from TRBV9 and TRBJ1-5; D is undetermined. The germline V gene has CDR1 SGDLS and CDR2 YYNGEE. The CDR3 covers 15 residues. V dropped 0 bases and J dropped 0 bases, with 7 bases sitting between them. The CDR3: CASSVDGNSNQPQHF. The CDR3 region has the DNA TGTGCCAGCAGCGTAGACGGGAATAGCAATCAGCCCCAGCATTTT.

The chain combines TRBV6-1 with TRBJ2-1; tentatively, D is TRBD2 (6 bases). Germline V gene sequence: CDR1 MNHNS, CDR2 SASEGT. The CDR3 length is 14 residues. V shed 4 bases and J shed 6 bases, with 13 bases lying between them. DNA for the CDR3: TGTGCCAGCAGTGTTGGCGGGACGAGCAATGAGCAGTTCTTC. Translation: CASSVGGTSNEQFF.

The CDR3 DNA is TGCGCCAGCAGCCAAGCCCTAGCGGGGACGTCCTACGAGCAGTACTTC. Translated, it gives CASSQALAGTSYEQYF. The V call is TRBV4-1, the J call TRBJ2-7; 9 bases match TRBD2. Germline lookup yields CDR1 MGHRA and CDR2 YSYEKL. Trimming removed 1 base from V and 1 base from J; junction bases left unmatched: 5. The CDR3 loop spans 16 amino acids.

The V call is TRBV4-3, the J call TRBJ2-4, with D uncertain. The CDR3 is 14 amino acids. V lost 2 bases and J lost 1, with 6 bases in between. Germline values: CDR1 LGHNA, CDR2 YSLEER. CDR3 protein: CASSQQQAKNIQYF. CDR3 sequence (DNA): TGCGCCAGCAGCCAACAACAGGCCAAAAACATTCAGTACTTC.